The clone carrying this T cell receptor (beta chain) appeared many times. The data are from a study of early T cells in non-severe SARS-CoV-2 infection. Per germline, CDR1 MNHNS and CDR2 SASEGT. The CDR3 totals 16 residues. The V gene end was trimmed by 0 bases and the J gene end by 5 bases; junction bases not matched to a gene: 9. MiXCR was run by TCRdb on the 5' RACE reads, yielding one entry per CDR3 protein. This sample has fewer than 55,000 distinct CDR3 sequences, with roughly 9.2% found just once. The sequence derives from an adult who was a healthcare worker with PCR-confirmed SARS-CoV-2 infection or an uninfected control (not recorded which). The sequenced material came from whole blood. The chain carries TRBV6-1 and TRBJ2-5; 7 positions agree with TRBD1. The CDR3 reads CASSEALTGSRETQYF. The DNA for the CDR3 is TGTGCCAGCAGTGAAGCTTTGACAGGGTCGCGTGAGACCCAGTACTTC.